Included here is one T cell receptor beta chain sequence, with context. Its target is not known. The source of the sample is a study of graft-versus-host responses after intestinal transplantation. Study-level information: The study gave all recipients anti-thymocyte globulin induction, then tacrolimus and steroids for approximately three years. Study conclusions and caveats: Peak levels of circulating GvH clones tracked with early post-transplant HvG declines. Within allografts, high graft-versus-host to host-versus-graft clonal ratios were seen among patients with graft-donor T cell macrochimerism. GvH clones appeared in recipient marrow, some first in ileum or blood.

Trimming cost V 6 bases and J 6 bases; bases outside gene matches: 9. CDR3 length: 14 residues. Germline V gene lookup returns CDR1 MGHDK and CDR2 SYGVNS. Measured with immunoSEQ multiplex PCR; TCRdb has only the in-frame clones, and not every one. The repertoire holds 90,000 to 150,000 clones, with 80% to 95% as singletons. The rearrangement uses TRBV25-1 and TRBJ2-7; 9 bases match TRBD1. Specimen: unstimulated CD4+ T cells sorted from spleen or lymph node cells, collected before intestinal transplant. The origin of this receptor is a human donor who received an intestinal transplant. This CDR3 is CASRKGQGRGEQYF. The DNA of the CDR3 is TGTGCCAGCAGGAAGGGACAGGGACGTGGCGAGCAGTACTTC.